Below are 22 T cell receptor beta chains sequenced from a single sample in a study of T cell changes during pregnancy in multiple sclerosis. Profiled with immunoSEQ multiplex PCR; TCRdb holds only in-frame clones, not every one. The sample yields about 100,000 clones, 85% to 95% seen once. Source: peripheral blood, taken before pregnancy. These receptors came from a female donor with multiple sclerosis, enrolled in a pregnancy study.

This clone occurred once. The chain joins TRBV18 to TRBJ1-1; D is possibly TRBD1 (6 bases). Per the germline V gene, CDR1 is KGHSH and CDR2 is LQKENI. Trimming shortened V by 6 bases and J by 3 bases, and 11 bases separated the two germline ends. The CDR3 covers 13 residues. CDR3 protein: CASSKGGDTEAFF. The DNA for the CDR3 is TGTGCCAGCTCGAAGGGGGGGGACACTGAAGCTTTCTTT.

This clone was seen a single time. The chain has TRBV7-9 and TRBJ1-1; D is possibly TRBD1 (5 bases). This CDR3 spans 14 amino acids. Germline CDR1 and CDR2: SEHNR and FQNEAQ (reference sequence). The germline V and J ends were trimmed by 0 bases and 7 bases, with 12 bases remaining between them. The CDR3 sequence: CASSLAGRVDEAFF. DNA of the CDR3: TGTGCCAGCAGCTTAGCCGGCAGGGTTGATGAAGCTTTCTTT.

This chain links TRBV6-5 with TRBJ2-1, with 7 nucleotides matching TRBD1. Germline V lookup: CDR1 MNHEY, CDR2 SVGAGI. V shed 6 bases and J 3 bases; nucleotides not matched to a gene: 8. The CDR3 has 15 amino acids. The CDR3 here is CASSPTGAIYNEQFF. Written as DNA, the CDR3 is TGTGCCAGCAGCCCCACAGGGGCGATCTACAATGAGCAGTTCTTC.

The chain links TRBV7-6 to TRBJ2-7; D unclear. This CDR3 is built from 15 residues. Trimming cost V 1 base and J 5 bases, with 15 bases left between them. In germline, CDR1 is SGHVS, CDR2 FNYEAQ. The DNA of the CDR3 is TGTGCCAGCAGCTTAGGGCCGGGTAGAATTGACGAGCAGTACTTC. Translating it yields CASSLGPGRIDEQYF.

V is TRBV18 and J is TRBJ1-2, with TRBD1 matching 9 bases. V gave up 2 bases and J gave up 2 bases; unmatched junction bases: 6. Germline CDR1 reads KGHSH; CDR2 reads LQKENI. The CDR3 is made up of 16 amino acids. Here the CDR3 DNA reads TGTGCCAGCTCACCAACAGGGGGCTCCCCGAACTATGGCTACACCTTC. Protein product: CASSPTGGSPNYGYTF.

This clone was picked up one time. CDR3 coding DNA: TGCGCCAGCTCGCCGACAGGCGGACATGAGCAGTTCTTC. Protein: CASSPTGGHEQFF. J is TRBJ2-1 and V is TRBV10-1, with D tentatively TRBD1 (6 bases). Trimming removed 8 bases at V and 8 bases at J, with 16 bases between. The CDR3 loop spans 13 amino acids. Germline V gives CDR1 WNHNN, CDR2 SYGVQD (reference sequence).

The genes are TRBV5-1 and TRBJ1-1, with a possible D match to TRBD1 (5 bases). CDR1 SGHRS and CDR2 YFSETQ come from the germline V gene. Trimming pared 4 bases from V and 1 base from J, leaving 8 bases between. This CDR3 is built from 13 residues. CDR3 protein: CASSRGRNTEAFF. The CDR3 DNA is TGCGCCAGCAGCAGGGGAAGGAACACTGAAGCTTTCTTT.

This chain links TRBV5-1 with TRBJ2-7; TRBD1 is a possible D gene (6 bases). The V end was cut by 0 bases, the J end by 3 bases, with 10 bases between. The CDR3 sequence is 14 residues long. Germline V gene data show CDR1 as SGHRS and CDR2 as YFSETQ. In DNA, the CDR3 is TGCGCCAGCAGCTTGGCCGGGACACTCTACGAGCAGTACTTC. Translation: CASSLAGTLYEQYF.

The chain combines TRBV5-1 with TRBJ2-2; the D gene is possibly TRBD2 (6 bases). The length of the CDR3 is 15 residues. V lost 2 bases, J lost 6 bases, and 14 bases lay in between. The germline gives CDR1 SGHRS, CDR2 YFSETQ. CDR3 residues: CASSFRDSSAGELFF. CDR3 DNA sequence: TGCGCCAGCAGCTTCCGGGACTCCTCGGCCGGGGAGCTGTTTTTT.

The V and J genes are TRBV2 and TRBJ1-2; 9 nucleotides agree with TRBD1. Germline V gene data show CDR1 as SNHLY and CDR2 as FYNNEI. Trimming removed 6 bases from V and 3 bases from J; junction bases left unmatched: 8. The CDR3 extends over 15 amino acids. As DNA, the CDR3 is TGTGCCAGCAGGGGACAGGGCGTTGGGTACTATGGCTACACCTTC. Translated, it gives CASRGQGVGYYGYTF. Variable domain in full (rest from reference TRBV2 and TRBJ1-2): EPEVTQTPSHQVTQMGQEVILRCVPISNHLYFYWYRQILGQKVEFLVSFYNNEISEKSEIFDDQFSVERPDGSNFTLKIRSTKLEDSAMYFCASRGQGVGYYGYTFGSGTRLTVV.

The chain carries TRBV6-6 and TRBJ2-3, with D possibly being TRBD1 (6 bases). Germline values: CDR1 MNHNY, CDR2 SVGAGI (reference sequence). V was cut by 7 bases and J by 5 bases, with 19 bases left in between. CDR3 length equals 15 residues. The CDR3 coding sequence is TGTGCCAGCATAGGTCAGGGAAGGGGGAGAGATACGCAGTATTTT. Amino acid sequence: CASIGQGRGRDTQYF.

The chain couples TRBV19 to TRBJ1-1; TRBD1 agrees at 11 bases. The CDR3 sequence is 14 residues long. CDR1 and CDR2 from the germline V gene are LNHDA and SQIVND (reference sequence). The ends lost 4 bases at V and 4 bases at J; junction bases unmatched: 2. The DNA of the CDR3 is TGTGCCAGTAGTAGCGGGACAGGGGGCACTGAAGCTTTCTTT. Translation: CASSSGTGGTEAFF.

The chain has TRBV6-5 and TRBJ2-7, with D possibly TRBD2 on 5 matching bases. The V and J ends lost 4 bases and 4 bases respectively, with 5 bases between them. Germline V gene sequence: CDR1 MNHEY, CDR2 SVGAGI. This CDR3 has 11 amino acids. The CDR3 spells CASSWEYEQYF. The CDR3 region has the DNA TGTGCCAGCAGTTGGGAGTACGAGCAGTACTTC.

The CDR3 here is CAIKGGGSWSESTDTQYF. As DNA, the CDR3 is TGTGCCATCAAGGGGGGGGGAAGTTGGTCGGAATCCACAGATACGCAGTATTTT. The rearrangement uses TRBV10-3 and TRBJ2-3, with D possibly being TRBD2 (7 bases). The CDR3 spans 18 residues. Trimming removed 7 bases at V and 2 bases at J, with 25 bases between. Per germline, CDR1 ENHRY and CDR2 SYGVKD.

V is TRBV6-1 and J is TRBJ2-7, with D uncertain. Germline V gives CDR1 MNHNS, CDR2 SASEGT. V was cut by 2 bases and J by 0 bases, with 11 bases left in between. The CDR3 covers 15 residues. CDR3 in amino acids: CASSEYVTNSYEQYF. DNA for the CDR3: TGTGCCAGCAGTGAATACGTCACTAACTCCTACGAGCAGTACTTC.

The table lists this clone with a few counts. The chain combines TRBV6-5 with TRBJ2-1; weak D call: TRBD2 (6 bases). The V gene lost 5 bases and the J gene lost 9 bases, with 11 bases spanning the gap. This CDR3 is 12 amino acids long. Per the germline V gene, CDR1 is MNHEY and CDR2 is SVGAGI. The CDR3 DNA reads as TGTGCCAGCAGTGGGTCTAGCGCTGAGCAGTTCTTC. Translated: CASSGSSAEQFF.

The gene calls are TRBV29-1 and TRBJ2-1; 14 nucleotides match TRBD2. CDR3 length: 17 residues. Germline CDR1 is SQVTM and CDR2 is ANQGSEA. Trimming cost V 7 bases and J 6 bases; bases outside gene matches: 14. The CDR3 bases are TGCAGCGCCTTAGGGACTAGCGGGAGAGCTCCATTCAATGAGCAGTTCTTC. This codes for CSALGTSGRAPFNEQFF.

This chain uses TRBV27 with TRBJ2-2; 10 nucleotides align to TRBD1. The CDR3 length is 16 residues. The germline CDR1 and CDR2 sequences are MNHEY and SMNVEV (reference sequence). V lost 5 bases, J lost 4 bases, and 7 bases stayed unmatched. CDR3 DNA sequence: TGTGCCAGCAGTCAAGACAGGGGGCTGGGCACCGGGGAGCTGTTTTTT. Translated: CASSQDRGLGTGELFF.

The V and J genes are TRBV30 and TRBJ2-7, with 8 bases that match TRBD2. The V gene's germline CDR1 is GTSNPN and CDR2 SVGIG (reference sequence). CDR3 length: 13 amino acids. The V segment lost 4 bases and the J segment 2 bases; nucleotides outside the gene matches: 4. The CDR3 spells CAWKRSGTYEQYF. In nucleotides, the CDR3 is TGTGCCTGGAAGCGTAGCGGGACCTACGAGCAGTACTTC.

V gene TRBV2 combines with J gene TRBJ2-7; 10 bases map to TRBD1. Germline V gene sequence: CDR1 SNHLY, CDR2 FYNNEI. CDR3 size: 13 residues. V was pared by 6 bases and J by 7 bases, with 6 bases of the junction left unmatched. CDR3 loop: CASSQDRGGEQYF. CDR3 coding DNA: TGTGCCAGCAGCCAGGACAGGGGGGGGGAGCAGTACTTC. The entire variable domain, with the rest obtained from reference TRBV2 and TRBJ2-7, is as follows: EPEVTQTPSHQVTQMGQEVILRCVPISNHLYFYWYRQILGQKVEFLVSFYNNEISEKSEIFDDQFSVERPDGSNFTLKIRSTKLEDSAMYFCASSQDRGGEQYFGPGTRLTVT.

V and J are TRBV5-1 and TRBJ2-7; D is possibly TRBD1 (5 bases). The CDR3 has 12 residues. V dropped 2 bases and J dropped 6 bases, with 9 bases sitting between them. Germline CDR1 is SGHRS and CDR2 is YFSETQ. The CDR3 nucleotides are TGCGCCAGCAGCTTAAGGGGCGGCGAGCAGTACTTC. This codes for CASSLRGGEQYF.

The gene calls are TRBV14 and TRBJ2-7; 7 nucleotides line up with TRBD2. The CDR3 loop spans 13 amino acids. Germline V gene lookup returns CDR1 SGHDN and CDR2 FVKESK. Trimming at V came to 5 bases and at J to 2 bases, leaving 3 bases not matched to a gene. CDR3 sequence: CASSATSAYEQYF. CDR3 DNA sequence: TGTGCCAGCAGCGCAACTAGCGCCTACGAGCAGTACTTC. Full variable domain (outside the CDR3, taken from reference TRBV14 and TRBJ2-7): EAGVTQFPSHSVIEKGQTVTLRCDPISGHDNLYWYRRVMGKEIKFLLHFVKESKQDESGMPNNRFLAERTGGTYSTLKVQPAELEDSGVYFCASSATSAYEQYFGPGTRLTVT.